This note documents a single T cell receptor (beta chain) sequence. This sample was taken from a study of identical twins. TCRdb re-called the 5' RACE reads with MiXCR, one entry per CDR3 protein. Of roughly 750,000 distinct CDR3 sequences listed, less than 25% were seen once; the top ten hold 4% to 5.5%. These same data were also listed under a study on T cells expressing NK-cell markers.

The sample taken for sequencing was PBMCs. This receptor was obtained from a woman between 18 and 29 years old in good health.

The CDR3 region has the DNA TGCGCCAGCAGCCAACTGTTGCGGTCCAGCTCCTACGAGCAGTACTTC. Amino acid sequence: CASSQLLRSSSYEQYF. The chain links TRBV4-1 to TRBJ2-7; D unclear. Germline CDR1 MGHRA, CDR2 YSYEKL. V was shortened by 2 bases and J by 0 bases, with 14 bases between the two germline ends. The CDR3 runs 16 residues.